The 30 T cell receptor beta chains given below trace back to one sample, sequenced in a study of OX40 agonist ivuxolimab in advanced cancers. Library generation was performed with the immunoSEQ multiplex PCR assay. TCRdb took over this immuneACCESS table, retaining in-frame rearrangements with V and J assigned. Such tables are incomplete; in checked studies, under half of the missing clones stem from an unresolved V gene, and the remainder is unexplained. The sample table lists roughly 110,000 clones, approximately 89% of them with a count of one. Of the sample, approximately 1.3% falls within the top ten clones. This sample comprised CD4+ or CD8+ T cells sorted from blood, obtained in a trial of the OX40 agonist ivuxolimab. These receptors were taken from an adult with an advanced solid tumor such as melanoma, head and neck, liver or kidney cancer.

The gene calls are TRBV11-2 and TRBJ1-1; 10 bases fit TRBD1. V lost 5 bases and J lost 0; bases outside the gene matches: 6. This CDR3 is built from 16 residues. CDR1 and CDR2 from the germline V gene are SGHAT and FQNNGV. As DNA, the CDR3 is TGTGCCAGCAGCCCGGACAGGGGGATGATGAACACTGAAGCTTTCTTT. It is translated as CASSPDRGMMNTEAFF.

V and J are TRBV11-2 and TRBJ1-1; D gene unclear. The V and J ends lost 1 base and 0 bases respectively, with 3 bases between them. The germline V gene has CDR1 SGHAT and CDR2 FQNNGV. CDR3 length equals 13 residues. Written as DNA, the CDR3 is TGTGCCAGCAGCTTAGGACTGAACACTGAAGCTTTCTTT. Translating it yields CASSLGLNTEAFF.

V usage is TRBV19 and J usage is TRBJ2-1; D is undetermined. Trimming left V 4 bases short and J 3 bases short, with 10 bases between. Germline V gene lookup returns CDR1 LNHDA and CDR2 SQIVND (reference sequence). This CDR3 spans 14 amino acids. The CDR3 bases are TGTGCCAGTAGTAACCTCCAAGGCTACAATGAGCAGTTCTTC. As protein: CASSNLQGYNEQFF.

CDR3 nucleotides: TGCAGCGTCACCTTCTCTGGGACTAATGAAAAACTGTTTTTT. Its protein is CSVTFSGTNEKLFF. The chain uses TRBV29-1 and TRBJ1-4; unclear D gene. The V end lost 6 bases, the J end lost 2 bases, and 13 bases lay between the germline ends. Per germline, CDR1 SQVTM and CDR2 ANQGSEA. The CDR3 sequence is 14 residues long.

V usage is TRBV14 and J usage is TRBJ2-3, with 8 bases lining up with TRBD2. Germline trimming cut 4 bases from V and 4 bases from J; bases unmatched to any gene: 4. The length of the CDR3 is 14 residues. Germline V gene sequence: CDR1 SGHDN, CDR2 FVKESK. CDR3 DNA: TGTGCCAGCAGCCTTGGACTAGCAGCAGATACGCAGTATTTT. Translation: CASSLGLAADTQYF.

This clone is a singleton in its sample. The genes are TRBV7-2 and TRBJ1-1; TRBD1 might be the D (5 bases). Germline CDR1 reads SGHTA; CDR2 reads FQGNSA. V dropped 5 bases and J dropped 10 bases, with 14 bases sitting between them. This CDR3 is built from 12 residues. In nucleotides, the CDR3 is TGTGCCAGCAGCCGTTACAAGGGACGAGCTTTCTTT. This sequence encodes CASSRYKGRAFF.

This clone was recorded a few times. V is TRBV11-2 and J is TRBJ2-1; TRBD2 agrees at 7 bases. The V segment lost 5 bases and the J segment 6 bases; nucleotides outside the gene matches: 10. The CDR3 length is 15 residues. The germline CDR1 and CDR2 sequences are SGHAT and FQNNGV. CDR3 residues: CASSPAGLAANEQFF. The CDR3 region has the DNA TGTGCCAGCAGCCCAGCGGGGCTAGCGGCCAATGAGCAGTTCTTC.

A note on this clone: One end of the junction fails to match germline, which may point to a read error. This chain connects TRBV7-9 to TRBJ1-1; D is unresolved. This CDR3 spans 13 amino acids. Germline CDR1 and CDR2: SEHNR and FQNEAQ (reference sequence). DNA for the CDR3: TGTGCCAGCAGCTTAATTCAGAACGCTGAAGCTTTCTTT. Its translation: CASSLIQNAEAFF.

The CDR3 DNA reads as TGTGCCAGCAGCCCATTTGGTAGCGGGAACAGTCAAGAGACCCAGTACTTC. Its translation: CASSPFGSGNSQETQYF. This chain connects TRBV7-2 to TRBJ2-5; 8 bases are a match to TRBD2. Germline V gene sequence: CDR1 SGHTA, CDR2 FQGNSA. The V gene end was trimmed by 5 bases and the J gene end by 2 bases; junction bases not matched to a gene: 13. This CDR3 is built from 17 residues.

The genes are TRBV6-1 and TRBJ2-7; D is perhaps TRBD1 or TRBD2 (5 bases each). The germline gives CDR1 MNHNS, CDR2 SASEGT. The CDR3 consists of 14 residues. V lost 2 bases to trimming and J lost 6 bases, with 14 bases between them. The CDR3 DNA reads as TGTGCCAGCAGTGAACTTCCTTGGGGGTCCGAGCAGTACTTC. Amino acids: CASSELPWGSEQYF.

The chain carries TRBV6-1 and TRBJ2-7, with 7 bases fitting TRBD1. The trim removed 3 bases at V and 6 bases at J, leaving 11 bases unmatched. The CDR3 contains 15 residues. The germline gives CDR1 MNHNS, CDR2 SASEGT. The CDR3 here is CASSEYQGVFSEQYF. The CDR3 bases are TGTGCCAGCAGTGAGTACCAGGGGGTTTTTTCCGAGCAGTACTTC.

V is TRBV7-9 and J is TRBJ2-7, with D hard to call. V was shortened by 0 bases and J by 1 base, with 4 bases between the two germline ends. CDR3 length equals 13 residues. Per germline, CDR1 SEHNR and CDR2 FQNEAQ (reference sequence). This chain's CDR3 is CASSLATSYEQYF. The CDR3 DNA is TGTGCCAGCAGCTTAGCGACTTCCTACGAGCAGTACTTC.

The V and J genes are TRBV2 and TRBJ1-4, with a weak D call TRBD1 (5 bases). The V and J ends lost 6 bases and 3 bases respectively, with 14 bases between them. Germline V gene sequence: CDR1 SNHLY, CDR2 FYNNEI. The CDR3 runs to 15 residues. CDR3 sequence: CASSPRGWANEKLFF. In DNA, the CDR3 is TGTGCCAGCAGCCCCCGGGGGTGGGCTAATGAAAAACTGTTTTTT.

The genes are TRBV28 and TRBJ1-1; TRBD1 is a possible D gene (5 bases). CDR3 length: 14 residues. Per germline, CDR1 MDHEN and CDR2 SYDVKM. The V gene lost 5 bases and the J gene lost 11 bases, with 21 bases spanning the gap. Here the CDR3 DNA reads TGTGCCAGCAGTCCGCCGGGTGAGAGGGACCCCGCTTTCTTT. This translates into CASSPPGERDPAFF.

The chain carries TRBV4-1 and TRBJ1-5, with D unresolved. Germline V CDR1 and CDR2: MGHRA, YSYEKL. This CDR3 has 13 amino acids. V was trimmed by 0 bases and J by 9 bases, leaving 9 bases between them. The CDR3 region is CASSQDPGRPQHF. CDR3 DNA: TGCGCCAGCAGCCAAGATCCCGGGCGGCCCCAGCATTTT.

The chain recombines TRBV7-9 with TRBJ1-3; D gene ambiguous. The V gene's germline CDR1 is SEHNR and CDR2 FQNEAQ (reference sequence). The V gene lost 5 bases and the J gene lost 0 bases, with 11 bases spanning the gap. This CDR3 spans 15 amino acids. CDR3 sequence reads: CASSETSSSGNTIYF. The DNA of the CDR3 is TGTGCCAGCAGCGAGACATCGAGCTCTGGAAACACCATATATTTT.

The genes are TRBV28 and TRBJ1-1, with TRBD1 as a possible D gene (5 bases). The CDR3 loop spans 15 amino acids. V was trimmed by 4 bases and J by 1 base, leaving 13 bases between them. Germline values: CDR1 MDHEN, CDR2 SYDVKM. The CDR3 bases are TGTGCCAGCAGTTCCGCAGGGACGGGGAACACTGAAGCTTTCTTT. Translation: CASSSAGTGNTEAFF.

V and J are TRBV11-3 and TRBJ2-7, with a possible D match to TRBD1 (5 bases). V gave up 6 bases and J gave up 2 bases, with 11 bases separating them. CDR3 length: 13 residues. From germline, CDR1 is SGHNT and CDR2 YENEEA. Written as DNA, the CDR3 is TGTGCCAGCAGACAGGCTGAACCCTACGAGCAGTACTTC. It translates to CASRQAEPYEQYF. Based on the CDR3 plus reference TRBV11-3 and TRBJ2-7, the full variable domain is EAGVVQSPRYKIIEKKQPVAFWCNPISGHNTLYWYLQNLGQGPELLIRYENEEAVDDSQLPKDRFSAERLKGVDSTLKIQPAELGDSAVYLCASRQAEPYEQYFGPGTRLTVT.

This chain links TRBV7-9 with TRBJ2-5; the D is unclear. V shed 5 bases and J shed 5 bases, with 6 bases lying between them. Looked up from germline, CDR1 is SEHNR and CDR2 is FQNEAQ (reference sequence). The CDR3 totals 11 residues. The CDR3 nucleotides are TGTGCCAGCAGCCGAGAGGAGACCCAGTACTTC. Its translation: CASSREETQYF.

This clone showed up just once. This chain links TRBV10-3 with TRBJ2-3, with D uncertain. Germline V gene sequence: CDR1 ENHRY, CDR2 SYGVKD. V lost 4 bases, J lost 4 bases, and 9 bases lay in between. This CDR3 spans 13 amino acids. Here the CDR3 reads CAISGLAPDTQYF. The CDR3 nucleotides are TGTGCCATCAGTGGTTTGGCCCCAGATACGCAGTATTTT.

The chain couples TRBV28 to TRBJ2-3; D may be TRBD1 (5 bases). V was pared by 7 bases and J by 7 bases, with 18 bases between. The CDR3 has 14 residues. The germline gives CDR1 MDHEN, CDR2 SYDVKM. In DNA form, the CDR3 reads TGTGCCAGCACTACCAGCCAGGGCTGGTATACGCAGTATTTT. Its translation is CASTTSQGWYTQYF.

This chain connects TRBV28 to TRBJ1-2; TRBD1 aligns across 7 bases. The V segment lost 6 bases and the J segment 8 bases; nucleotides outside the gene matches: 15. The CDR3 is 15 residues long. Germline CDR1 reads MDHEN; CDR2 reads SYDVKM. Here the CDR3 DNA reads TGTGCCAGCAGGGAGGATTACAGGGGCGCGGGGGGCTACACCTTC. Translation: CASREDYRGAGGYTF.

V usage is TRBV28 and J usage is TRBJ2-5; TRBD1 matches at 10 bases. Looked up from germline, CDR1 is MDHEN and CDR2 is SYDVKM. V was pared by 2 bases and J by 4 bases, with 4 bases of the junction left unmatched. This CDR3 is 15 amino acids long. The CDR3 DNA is TGTGCCAGCAGTTTACTCGGACAGGGGGGAGAGACCCAGTACTTC. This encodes CASSLLGQGGETQYF.

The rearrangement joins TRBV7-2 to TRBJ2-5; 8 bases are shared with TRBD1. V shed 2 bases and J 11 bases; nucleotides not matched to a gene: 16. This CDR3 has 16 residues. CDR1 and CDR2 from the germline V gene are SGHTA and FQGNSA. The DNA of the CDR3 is TGTGCCAGCAGCTTAATGTCGCAGGGGGCCACTTGGGAGCAGTACTTC. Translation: CASSLMSQGATWEQYF.

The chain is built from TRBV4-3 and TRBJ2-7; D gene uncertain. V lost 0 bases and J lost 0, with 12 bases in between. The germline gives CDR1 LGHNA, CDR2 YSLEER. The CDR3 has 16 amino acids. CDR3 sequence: CASSQDLADFSYEQYF. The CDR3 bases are TGCGCCAGCAGCCAAGATTTGGCAGATTTCTCCTACGAGCAGTACTTC.

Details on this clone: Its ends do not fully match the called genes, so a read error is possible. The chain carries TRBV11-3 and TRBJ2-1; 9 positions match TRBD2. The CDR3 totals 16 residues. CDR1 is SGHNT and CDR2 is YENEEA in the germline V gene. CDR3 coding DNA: TGTGCCAGCAGCCCGACCCTCGGGACTAGCTACTATGAGCAGTTCTTC. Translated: CASSPTLGTSYYEQFF.

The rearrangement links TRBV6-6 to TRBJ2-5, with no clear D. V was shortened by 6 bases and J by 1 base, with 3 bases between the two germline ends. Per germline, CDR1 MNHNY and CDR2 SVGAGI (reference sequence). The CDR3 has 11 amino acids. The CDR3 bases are TGTGCCAGCAGCCGCCAAGAGACCCAGTACTTC. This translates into CASSRQETQYF.

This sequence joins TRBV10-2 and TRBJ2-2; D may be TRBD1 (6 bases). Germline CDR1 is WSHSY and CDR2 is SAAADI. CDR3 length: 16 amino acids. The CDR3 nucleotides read TGCGCGCATAGTGGAGATGGGGGCAAGGGCACCGGGGAGCTGTTTTTT. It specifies CAHSGDGGKGTGELFF.

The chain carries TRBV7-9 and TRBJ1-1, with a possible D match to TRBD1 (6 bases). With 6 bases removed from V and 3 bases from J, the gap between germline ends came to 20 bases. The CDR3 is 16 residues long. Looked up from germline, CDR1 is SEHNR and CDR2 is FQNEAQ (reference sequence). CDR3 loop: CASSPPPWAGDTEAFF. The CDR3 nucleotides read TGTGCCAGCAGTCCCCCCCCTTGGGCAGGGGACACTGAAGCTTTCTTT.

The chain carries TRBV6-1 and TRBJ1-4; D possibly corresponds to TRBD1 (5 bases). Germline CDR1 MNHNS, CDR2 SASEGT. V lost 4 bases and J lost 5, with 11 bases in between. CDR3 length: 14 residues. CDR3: CASSVRGKNEKLFF. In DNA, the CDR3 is TGTGCCAGCAGTGTGAGGGGTAAAAATGAAAAACTGTTTTTT.